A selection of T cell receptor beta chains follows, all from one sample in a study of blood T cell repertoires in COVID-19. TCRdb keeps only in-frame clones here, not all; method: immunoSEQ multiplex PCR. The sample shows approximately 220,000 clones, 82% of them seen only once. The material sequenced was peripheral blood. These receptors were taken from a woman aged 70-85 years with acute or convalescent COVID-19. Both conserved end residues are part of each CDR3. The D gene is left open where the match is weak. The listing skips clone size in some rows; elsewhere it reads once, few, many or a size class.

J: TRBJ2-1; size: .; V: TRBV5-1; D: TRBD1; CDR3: CASSPGLGQGVDEQFF; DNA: TGCGCCAGCAGCCCTGGACTGGGACAGGGGGTCGATGAGCAGTTCTTC
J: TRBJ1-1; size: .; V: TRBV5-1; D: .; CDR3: CASSEQENTEAFF; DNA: TGCGCCAGCAGCGAGCAGGAGAACACTGAAGCTTTCTTT
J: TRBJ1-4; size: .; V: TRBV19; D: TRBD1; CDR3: CASSTTGVKLFF; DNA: TGTGCCAGTAGTACGACAGGGGTAAAACTGTTTTTT
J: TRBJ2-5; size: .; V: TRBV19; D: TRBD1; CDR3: CASSIQTGGETQYF; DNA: TGTGCCAGTAGTATCCAGACAGGGGGAGAGACCCAGTACTTC
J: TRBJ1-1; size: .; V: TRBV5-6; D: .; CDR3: CASSPSGGWTLNTEAFF; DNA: TGTGCCAGCAGCCCCTCGGGGGGCTGGACCCTGAACACTGAAGCTTTCTTT
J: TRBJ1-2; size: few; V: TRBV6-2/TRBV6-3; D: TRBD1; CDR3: CASSPGTVYGYTF; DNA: TGTGCCAGCAGCCCCGGGACAGTCTATGGCTACACCTTC
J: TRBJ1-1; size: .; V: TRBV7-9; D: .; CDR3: CASSSSPNTEAFF; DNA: TGTGCCAGCAGCTCTAGCCCGAACACTGAAGCTTTCTTT
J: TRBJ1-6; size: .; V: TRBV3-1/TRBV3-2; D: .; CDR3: CASSQDPHNNSPLHF; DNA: TGTGCCAGCAGCCAAGATCCACATAACAATTCACCCCTCCACTTT
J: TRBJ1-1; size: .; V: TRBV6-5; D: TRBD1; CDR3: CASSSLGQVGLTEAFF; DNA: TGTGCCAGCAGTTCCTTAGGACAGGTGGGATTGACTGAAGCTTTCTTT
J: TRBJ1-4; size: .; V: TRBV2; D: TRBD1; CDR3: CASRGQGAPLEKLFF; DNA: TGTGCCAGCAGGGGACAGGGGGCCCCCTTAGAAAAACTGTTTTTT
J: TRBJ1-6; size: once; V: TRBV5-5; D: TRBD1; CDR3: CASSFQGANSPLHF; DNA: TGTGCCAGCAGCTTTCAGGGGGCCAATTCACCCCTCCACTTT
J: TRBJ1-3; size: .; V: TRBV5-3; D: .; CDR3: CARSFEKTGNTIYF; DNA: TGTGCCAGAAGCTTTGAGAAGACTGGAAACACCATATATTTT
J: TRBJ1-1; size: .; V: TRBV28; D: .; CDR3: CASRRGGAYTEAFF; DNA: TGTGCCAGCAGACGTGGGGGGGCGTACACTGAAGCTTTCTTT
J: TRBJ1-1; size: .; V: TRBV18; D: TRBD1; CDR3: CASSPKGTGGMTEAFF; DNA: TGTGCCAGCTCACCTAAAGGGACAGGGGGCATGACTGAAGCTTTCTTT
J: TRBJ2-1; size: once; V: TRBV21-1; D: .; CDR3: CASSRVSSGYNEQFF; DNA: TGTGCCAGCAGTCGTGTGTCTAGCGGTTACAATGAGCAGTTCTTC
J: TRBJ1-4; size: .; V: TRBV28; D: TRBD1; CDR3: CASRRTGGGTNEKLFF; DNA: TGTGCCAGCAGGCGGACAGGGGGAGGTACTAATGAAAAACTGTTTTTT
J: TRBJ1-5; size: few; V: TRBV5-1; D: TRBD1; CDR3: CASSLTGGHQPQHF; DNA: TGCGCCAGCAGCTTGACAGGGGGCCACCAGCCCCAGCATTTT
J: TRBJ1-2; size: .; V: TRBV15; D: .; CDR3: CATSREDSLNYGYTF; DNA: TGTGCCACCAGCAGAGAAGACAGCTTGAACTATGGCTACACCTTC
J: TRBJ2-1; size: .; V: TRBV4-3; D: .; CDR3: CASSQQQLVEGDEQFF; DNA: TGCGCCAGCAGCCAACAGCAGTTAGTAGAGGGAGATGAGCAGTTCTTC
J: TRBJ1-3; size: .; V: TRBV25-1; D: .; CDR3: CASSDRASLAGNTIYF; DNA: TGTGCCAGCAGTGACCGTGCAAGCTTAGCTGGAAACACCATATATTTT
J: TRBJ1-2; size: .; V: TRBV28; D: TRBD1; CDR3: CASSFSGQGAEGGYTF; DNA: TGTGCCAGCAGTTTCTCGGGACAGGGGGCCGAGGGTGGCTACACCTTC
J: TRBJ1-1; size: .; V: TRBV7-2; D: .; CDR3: CASSLAPGANTEAFF; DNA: TGTGCCAGCAGCTTAGCACCAGGGGCGAACACTGAAGCTTTCTTT
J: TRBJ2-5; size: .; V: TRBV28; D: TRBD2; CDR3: CASSPEIAGAQETQYF; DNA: TGTGCCAGCAGCCCAGAGATAGCGGGGGCGCAAGAGACCCAGTACTTC
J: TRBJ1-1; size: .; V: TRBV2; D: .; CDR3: CASIFLVRTEAFF; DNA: TGTGCCAGCATCTTCTTGGTGAGGACTGAAGCTTTCTTT
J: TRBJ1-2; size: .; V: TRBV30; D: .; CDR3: CAWSAGGNNYGYTF; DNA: TGTGCCTGGAGTGCCGGGGGGAATAACTATGGCTACACCTTC
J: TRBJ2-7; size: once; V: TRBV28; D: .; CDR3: CASTGTLSYEQYF; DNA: TGTGCCAGCACCGGGACACTCTCCTACGAGCAGTACTTC
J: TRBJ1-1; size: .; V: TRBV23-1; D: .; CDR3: CASSQSRREGDTEAFF; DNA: TGCGCCAGCAGTCAATCGCGGAGGGAGGGGGACACTGAAGCTTTCTTT
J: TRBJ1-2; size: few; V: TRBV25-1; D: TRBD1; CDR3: CASSDTRTGAHSNYGYTF; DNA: TGTGCCAGCAGCGATACCCGGACAGGGGCCCATTCTAACTATGGCTACACCTTC
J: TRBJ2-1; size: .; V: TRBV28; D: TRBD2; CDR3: CASGSAGVGNNEQFF; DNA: TGTGCCAGCGGGTCAGCGGGAGTTGGGAACAATGAGCAGTTCTTC
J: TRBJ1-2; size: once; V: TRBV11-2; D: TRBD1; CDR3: CASSYPGQHGYTF; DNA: TGTGCCAGCAGCTACCCGGGACAGCATGGCTACACCTTC
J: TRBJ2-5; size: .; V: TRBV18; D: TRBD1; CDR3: CASSPPMGQGETQYF; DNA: TGTGCCAGCTCACCCCCGATGGGACAGGGTGAGACCCAGTACTTC
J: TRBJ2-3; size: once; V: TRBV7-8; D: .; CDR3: CASSLTSTSTDTQYF; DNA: TGTGCCAGCAGCTTAACCTCTACTAGCACAGATACGCAGTATTTT
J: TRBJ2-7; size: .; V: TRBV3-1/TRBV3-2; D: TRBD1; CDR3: CASSQVRGQGSYEQYF; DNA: TGTGCCAGCAGCCAAGTAAGGGGGCAAGGGAGCTACGAGCAGTACTTC
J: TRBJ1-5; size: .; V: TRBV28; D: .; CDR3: CASIDSSNQPQHF; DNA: TGTGCCAGCATTGACAGTTCGAATCAGCCCCAGCATTTT
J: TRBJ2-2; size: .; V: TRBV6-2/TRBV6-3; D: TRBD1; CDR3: CASSYSIPGQGTLDTGELFF; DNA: TGTGCCAGCAGTTACTCCATCCCGGGACAGGGGACCCTGGACACCGGGGAGCTGTTTTTT
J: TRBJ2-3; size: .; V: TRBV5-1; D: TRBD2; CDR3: CASSARSGGSTDTQYF; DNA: TGCGCCAGCAGCGCTAGGAGCGGGGGGTCGACAGATACGCAGTATTTT
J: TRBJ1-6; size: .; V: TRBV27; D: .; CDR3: CASSLTGSYNSPLHF; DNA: TGTGCCAGCAGTTTAACAGGGTCTTATAATTCACCCCTCCACTTT
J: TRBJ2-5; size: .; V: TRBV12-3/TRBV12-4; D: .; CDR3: CASTPDVQETQYF; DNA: TGTGCCAGCACCCCAGATGTGCAGGAGACCCAGTACTTC
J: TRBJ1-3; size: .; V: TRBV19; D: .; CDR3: CASRDWATIGNTIYF; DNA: TGTGCCAGTAGGGACTGGGCGACGATTGGAAACACCATATATTTT